The present T cell receptor (beta chain) was sequenced within a study of hypomethylating agent response in myelodysplastic syndrome (dated by TCRdb to the early 2020s). A note on the overall study: The hypomethylating agents azacitidine (about 75% of the 11) or decitabine (3 of 11) were used to treat the patients. Complete response or hematologic improvement was achieved by six patients, and four or five patients were classified as non-responders. Response was defined as complete response or hematologic improvement, and any patient who met neither criterion was considered a non-responder. The mutation found most frequently was TET2, which appeared in about 50% of the 11 patients. Patients had a mean age of approximately 67 +/- 5.9 years, and a diploid cytogenetic profile was the most common. Of the myelodysplastic syndrome patients in the cohort, nine or ten were male and 2 were female. Study-wide findings and limitations: The healthy control donors were not matched in age to the MDS patients, and this mismatch could have affected the comparison between MDS and healthy donors. A possible recognition of novel MDS antigens by the shared GLIPH2 clusters was not confirmed and needs experimental validation. After hypomethylating agent treatment, no significant change in richness, rarefaction diversity or clonality was seen, either across all patients or within response groups. Novel clonotypes were found to emerge more often in responders, whereas more contracted clonotypes were observed in non-responders after treatment. Only 11 to 12 patients were analyzed, so the study cohort was small.

The CDR3 sequence holds 14 residues, the cysteine and phenylalanine included. Here the CDR3 DNA is all that survives: 42 bases in frame from base 1. The CDR1 and CDR2 encoded by the germline V gene (reference sequence) are SEHNR and FQNEAQ. At the junction V is shortened by 1 base and J by 2 bases, with 8 bases in between. Library creation used the immunoSEQ multiplex PCR assay. Survey resolution was used, with two replicates of about 200 ng each, totaling approximately 400 ng of DNA per sample. Rearranged TCRB sequences in genomic DNA were detected with the hsTCRB kit using multiplex PCR primers targeting V and J genes. The first PCR used the QIAGEN Multiplex PCR Kit for 25 to 35 cycles to amplify the CDR3 region. An 8-cycle second PCR added sample barcodes and Illumina adapters to each replicate. Quantification of the pooled libraries was done with a QuantStudio 6 and the KAPA library quantification kit. Approximately 15 pM of pooled libraries was sequenced on an Illumina MiSeq using 156-cycle single-end reads and a 15-cycle index read. The paper's processing steps were these. Of 168,753 unique clonotypes, roughly 1.6% were flagged by VDJdb annotation as previously reported viral-epitope-specific clonotypes. The immunoSEQ Data Assistant and immunoSEQ Analyzer converted raw reads into normalized, annotated TCRB repertoires. Clonotype analysis used the immunarch R package version 0.6.5 and BioAnalyzer. Every repertoire was downsampled to the clone count of the smallest repertoire before richness was estimated. Fisher's exact tests classified clonotypes as expanded, contracted or novel, with novel meaning zero frequency before treatment. GLIPH2 clustered significantly changed CDR3 beta sequences using simulation_depth=1000 and kmer_min_depth=3, excluding CDR3s shorter than five residues. The immuneACCESS repertoire file appears here via TCRdb, limited to in-frame rearrangements. These files lack a portion of the clones; in checked studies, under half of the deficit traces to unresolved V genes, and the cause of the others is not known. For V, J and clone size, that table is used; D and trimming come from the DNA. Across this sample there are over 8,000 clones, with over 80% seen only once. 4% to 4.5% of the sample lies in the top ten.

Bulk bone marrow was analyzed, and T-cell subsets were not sorted. TCR beta CDR3 regions were immunosequenced from bone marrow of about a dozen myelodysplastic syndrome patients before and after hypomethylating agent therapy. For longitudinal repertoire tracking, a baseline bone marrow plus two to three bone marrows at different post-treatment timepoints were contributed by each patient. Genomic DNA was extracted from whole bone marrow, and quality was checked by TapeStation, NanoDrop OneC and PicoGreen assays. In the case of this clone: The target of this receptor is not known. No much larger clone exists at a distance of one base, and base qualities are not known.

Material: bone marrow, obtained before or after starting hypomethylating agent treatment for myelodysplastic syndrome (not recorded which). The V and J segments used are TRBV7-9 and TRBJ2-5; no D gene call is confident. The sequence was collected from a human donor with myelodysplastic syndrome. The CDR3: CASSLDIRQETQYF. The sequenced DNA is TGTGCCAGCAGCTTAGATATACGTCAAGAGACCCAGTACTTC.